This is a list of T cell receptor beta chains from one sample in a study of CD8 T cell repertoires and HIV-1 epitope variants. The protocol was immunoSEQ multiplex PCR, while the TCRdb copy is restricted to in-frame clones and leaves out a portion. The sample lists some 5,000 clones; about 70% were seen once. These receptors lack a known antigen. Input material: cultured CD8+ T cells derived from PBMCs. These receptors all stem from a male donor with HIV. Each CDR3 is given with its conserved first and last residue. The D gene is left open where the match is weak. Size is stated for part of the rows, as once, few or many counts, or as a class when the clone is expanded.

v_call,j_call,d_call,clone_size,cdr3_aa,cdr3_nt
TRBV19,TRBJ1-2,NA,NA,CASSITSQEAYGYTF,TGTGCCAGTAGTATCACCAGCCAGGAGGCCTATGGCTACACCTTC
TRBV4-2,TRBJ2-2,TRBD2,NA,CASSQPSGRAGELFF,TGTGCCAGCAGCCAACCTAGCGGGAGGGCCGGGGAGCTGTTTTTT
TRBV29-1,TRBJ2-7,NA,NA,CSGLGEPDRGSYEQYF,TGCAGCGGCCTGGGGGAGCCAGATCGTGGGTCCTACGAGCAGTACTTC
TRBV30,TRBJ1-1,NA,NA,CAWSVGVGIVEAFF,TGTGCCTGGAGTGTCGGGGTTGGTATAGTTGAAGCTTTCTTT
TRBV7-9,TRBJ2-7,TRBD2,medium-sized,CASSLVGGGAYEQYF,TGTGCCAGCAGCTTAGTGGGCGGGGGTGCCTACGAGCAGTACTTC
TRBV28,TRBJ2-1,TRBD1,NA,CASNQRLGGAAYNEQFF,TGTGCCAGCAATCAACGCTTAGGGGGCGCAGCCTACAATGAGCAGTTCTTC
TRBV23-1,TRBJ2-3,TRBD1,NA,CASSQCEGQGARDTDTQYF,TGCGCCAGCAGTCAATGTGAGGGACAGGGGGCGCGGGACACAGATACGCAGTATTTT
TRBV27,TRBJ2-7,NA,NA,CASRSTGDSYEQYF,TGTGCCAGCAGATCTACAGGAGACTCCTACGAGCAGTACTTC
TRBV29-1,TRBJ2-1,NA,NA,CSPEVYNEQFF,TGCAGCCCAGAGGTATACAATGAGCAGTTCTTC
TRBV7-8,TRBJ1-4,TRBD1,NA,CASSLGQGDPRRIVLTNEKLFF,TGTGCCAGCAGCTTAGGTCAGGGGGATCCCCGAAGAATAGTTTTAACTAATGAAAAACTGTTTTTT
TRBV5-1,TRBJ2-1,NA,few,CASSSGDEQFF,TGCGCCAGCAGCTCGGGGGATGAGCAGTTCTTC
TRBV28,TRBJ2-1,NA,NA,CASSLARGGRGLYNEQFF,TGTGCCAGCAGTTTGGCCAGGGGGGGACGAGGCTTATACAATGAGCAGTTCTTC
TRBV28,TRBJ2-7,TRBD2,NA,CASSILAGMSYEQYF,TGTGCCAGCAGTATACTAGCGGGGATGTCCTACGAGCAGTACTTC
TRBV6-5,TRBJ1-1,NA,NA,CASQKTNTEAFF,TGTGCCAGTCAGAAAACGAACACTGAAGCTTTCTTT
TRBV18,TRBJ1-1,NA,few,CASSPPGLADTEAFF,TGTGCCAGCTCACCACCTGGACTGGCGGACACTGAAGCTTTCTTT
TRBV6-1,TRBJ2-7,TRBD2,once,CASSERGLAYEQYF,TGTGCCAGCAGTGAACGTGGACTAGCTTACGAGCAGTACTTC
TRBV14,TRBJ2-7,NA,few,CASSRLGNEQYF,TGTGCCAGCAGCCGCTTGGGGAACGAGCAGTACTTC
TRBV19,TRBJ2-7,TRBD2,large,CASSIRLAGIYEQYF,TGTGCCAGTAGTATCCGACTAGCGGGGATTTACGAGCAGTACTTC
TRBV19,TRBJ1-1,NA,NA,CASSIGREAFF,TGTGCCAGTAGTATCGGCCGGGAAGCTTTCTTT
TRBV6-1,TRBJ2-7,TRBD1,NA,CASSRDRDSGEQYF,TGTGCCAGCAGTCGAGACAGGGATTCGGGCGAGCAGTACTTC
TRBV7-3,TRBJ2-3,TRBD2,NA,CASSLGLAGGPTDTQYF,TGTGCCAGCAGCTTGGGACTAGCGGGAGGGCCCACAGATACGCAGTATTTT
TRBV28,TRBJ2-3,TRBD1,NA,CASSLWVARGPSPDTQYF,TGTGCCAGCAGTTTATGGGTGGCGAGGGGGCCCTCCCCCGATACGCAGTATTTT
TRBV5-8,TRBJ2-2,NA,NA,CASNLLNTGELFF,TGTGCCAGCAATTTGCTAAACACCGGGGAGCTGTTTTTT
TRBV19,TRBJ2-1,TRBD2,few,CATKAGSSYNEQFF,TGTGCCACCAAAGCGGGGAGCTCCTACAATGAGCAGTTCTTC
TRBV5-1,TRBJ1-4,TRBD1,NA,CASSSTGATNEKLFF,TGCGCCAGCAGCTCGACAGGGGCAACTAATGAAAAACTGTTTTTT
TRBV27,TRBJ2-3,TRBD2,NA,CASSGGAQYF,TGTGCCAGCAGTGGGGGGGCGCAGTATTTT
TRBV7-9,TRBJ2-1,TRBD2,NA,CASSLLAGEGNEQFF,TGTGCCAGCAGCTTACTAGCGGGAGAGGGCAATGAGCAGTTCTTC
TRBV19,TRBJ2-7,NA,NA,CASSWGASSSYEQYF,TGTGCCAGTAGTTGGGGGGCTTCCAGCTCCTACGAGCAGTACTTC
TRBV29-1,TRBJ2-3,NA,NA,CSVDDREEDTQYF,TGCAGCGTTGATGACAGGGAGGAGGATACGCAGTATTTT
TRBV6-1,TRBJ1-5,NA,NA,CASSENLNQPQHF,TGTGCCAGCTCCGAGAACCTCAATCAGCCCCAGCATTTT
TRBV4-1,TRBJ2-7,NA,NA,CASSQAARGSSYEQYF,TGCGCCAGCAGCCAAGCCGCGCGGGGCAGCTCCTACGAGCAGTACTTC
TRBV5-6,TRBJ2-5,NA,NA,CASSLGADEYQETQYF,TGTGCCAGCAGTTTGGGGGCGGACGAATACCAAGAGACCCAGTACTTC
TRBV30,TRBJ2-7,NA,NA,CAIIGGKSYEQYF,TGTGCAATCATCGGAGGGAAAAGCTACGAGCAGTACTTC
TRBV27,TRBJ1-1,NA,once,CASTSLTVNTEAFF,TGTGCCAGCACCTCCTTGACAGTGAACACTGAAGCTTTCTTT
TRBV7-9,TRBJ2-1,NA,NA,CASSFDLNNEQFF,TGTGCCAGCAGCTTTGATTTGAACAATGAGCAGTTCTTC
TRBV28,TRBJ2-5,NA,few,CASSLSGASWGQYF,TGTGCCAGCAGTTTATCCGGGGCCTCATGGGGCCAGTACTTC
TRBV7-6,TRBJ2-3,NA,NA,CASSLAEATDTQYF,TGTGCCAGCAGCTTAGCGGAGGCTACAGATACGCAGTATTTT
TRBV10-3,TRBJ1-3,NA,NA,CAISEPAGMTPGNTIYF,TGTGCCATCAGTGAGCCGGCAGGGATGACTCCTGGAAACACCATATATTTT
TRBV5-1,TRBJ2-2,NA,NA,CASSPGPGTGELFF,TGCGCCAGCAGCCCGGGACCGGGGACCGGGGAGCTGTTTTTT
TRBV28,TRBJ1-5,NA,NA,CASSGDSDRNQPQHF,TGTGCCAGCAGTGGAGACAGTGATCGCAATCAGCCCCAGCATTTT
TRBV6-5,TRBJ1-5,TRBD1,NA,CASRSGQGKQPQHF,TGTGCCAGCAGATCCGGACAGGGAAAACAGCCCCAGCATTTT
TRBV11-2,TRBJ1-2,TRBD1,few,CASRIGGGRGYTF,TGTGCCAGCCGAATAGGGGGCGGGAGGGGCTACACCTTC
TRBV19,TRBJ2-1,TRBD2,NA,CASSMGLAGDNEQFF,TGTGCCAGTAGTATGGGACTAGCGGGGGACAATGAGCAGTTCTTC
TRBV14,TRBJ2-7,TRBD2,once,CASSQVIAGGPLEQYF,TGTGCCAGCAGCCAAGTTATAGCGGGAGGGCCGCTCGAGCAGTACTTC
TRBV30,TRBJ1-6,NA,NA,CAWSRGAQGSSYNSPLHF,TGTGCCTGGAGCCGGGGGGCGCAGGGAAGCTCCTATAATTCACCCCTCCACTTT
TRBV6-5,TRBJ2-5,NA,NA,CASRAKETQYF,TGTGCCAGCAGAGCAAAAGAGACCCAGTACTTC